This T cell receptor (beta chain) was sequenced for a study of blood T cells in healthy people across ages. The authors ran a second PCR of about 6 to 12 cycles using a sample-barcoded 5' primer and a J-beta primer mix. Each of the samples gave a minimum of 2.5 million paired-end reads that contained CDR3. Via MiXCR, TCRdb re-called the 5' RACE reads, giving one row per CDR3 protein. This table holds some 1.4 million distinct CDR3 sequences, about 43% found once. Study-level findings and limits: Donor CMV infection status was unknown, possibly confounding age-related changes in expanded clonotypes. Older age went with lower TCR beta diversity per million T cells, in a roughly linear way. Naive CD4+ cells and diversity were both higher in long-lived donors than in aged donors.

Remarks on this clonotype: Antigen unknown.

V gave up 3 bases and J gave up 7 bases; unmatched junction bases: 10. Germline lookup yields CDR1 MNHEY and CDR2 SMNVEV (reference sequence). This CDR3 has 15 amino acids. This chain connects TRBV27 to TRBJ2-7; TRBD2 aligns across 9 bases. The sample taken for sequencing was blood. The receptor comes from a woman in her late teens or twenties in good health. CDR3 nucleotide sequence: TGTGCCAGCAGTTTTGCAGGCGGGAGGGCCAGGGAGCAGTACTTC. Translated: CASSFAGGRAREQYF.